The 5 T cell receptor beta chains below come from one sample, sequenced in a study of Tregs in tolerant kidney transplant recipients. Libraries were prepared by immunoSEQ multiplex PCR; TCRdb keeps only in-frame clonotypes and omits some of them. Recorded for this sample: about 52,000 clones. The sample was CD4+ T cells from blood, taken before the transplant. These receptors all come from a human donor who received a combined kidney and bone marrow transplant.

On this clone itself: The read terminates 3 residues before the CDR3 end, so the remaining end is supplied by the germline J gene. The rearrangement joins TRBV6-2 or TRBV6-3 to TRBJ2-1; D unresolved. In germline, CDR1 is MNHEY, CDR2 SVGEGT. V gave up 8 bases and J gave up 6 bases, with 11 bases separating them. This CDR3 has 12 residues. CDR3 loop: CASFARGNEQFF. Incomplete CDR3 DNA: TGTGCCAGCTTTGCCCGAGGCAATGAG.

Worth noting for this clone: The read is 3 residues too short to cover the CDR3 end, so that end is filled in from the germline J gene. At the DNA level, this CDR3 is encoded by other sequences in the same sample as well. This rearrangement joins TRBV18 to TRBJ1-6; weak D call: TRBD1 (6 bases). There are 15 residues in the CDR3. Trimming stripped 3 bases from V and 4 bases from J, with 10 bases between. The germline gives CDR1 KGHSH, CDR2 LQKENI. The part of the CDR3 DNA that was read is TGTGCCAGCTCACCCGGACAGTCGTATAATTCACCC. It specifies CASSPGQSYNSP. Given in full, the CDR3 is CASSPGQSYNSPLHF.

Comment on this clone: The missing CDR3 end, 3 residues past where the read stops, is filled in from the germline J gene. V is TRBV2 and J is TRBJ2-2, with 13 bases lining up with TRBD2. V was pared by 2 bases and J by 0 bases, with 6 bases of the junction left unmatched. CDR1 SNHLY and CDR2 FYNNEI come from the germline V gene. The CDR3 runs 19 residues. CDR3 protein: CASSEFRLAGGPNTGELFF. The part of the CDR3 DNA that was read is TGTGCCAGCAGTGAATTCAGACTAGCGGGGGGCCCGAACACCGGGGAG. The whole variable domain, remainder taken from reference TRBV2 and TRBJ2-2, is EPEVTQTPSHQVTQMGQEVILRCVPISNHLYFYWYRQILGQKVEFLVSFYNNEISEKSEIFDDQFSVERPDGSNFTLKIRSTKLEDSAMYFCASSEFRLAGGPNTGELFFGEGSRLTVL.

Notes on this clone: The read comes to an end 3 residues before the CDR3 does, leaving the germline J gene to fill in the end. The V call is TRBV6-1, the J call TRBJ2-3; D uncertain. Trimming took 0 bases from V and 0 from J, leaving 13 bases between them. CDR1 is MNHNS and CDR2 is SASEGT in the germline V gene. The CDR3 spans 17 residues. CDR3 loop: CASSEAVTAVSTDTQYF. Partial CDR3 DNA: TGTGCCAGCAGTGAAGCCGTGACTGCGGTTAGCACAGATACG.

Details on this clone: Read coverage stops 3 residues before the CDR3 terminus; the germline J gene supplies the remainder. The chain carries TRBV18 and TRBJ2-1; TRBD1 aligns across 9 bases. The CDR3 contains 17 residues. CDR1 is KGHSH and CDR2 is LQKENI in the germline V gene. V lost 3 bases, J lost 0 bases, and 6 bases stayed unmatched. The DNA read from the CDR3 is TGTGCCAGCTCACCGGGACAGGGCCGGAGCTCCTACAATGAG. Its protein product is CASSPGQGRSSYNE. The CDR3 in full is CASSPGQGRSSYNEQFF.